The 5 T cell receptor beta chains in this list originate from one sample, sequenced in a study of chemoradiotherapy in HPV16-positive cancers. Method: immunoSEQ multiplex PCR; TCRdb's copy keeps in-frame clones and lacks some. The sample carries approximately 2,300 clones, around nine tenths recorded once. Sample: tumor tissue, taken from a patient who underwent chemoradiotherapy. These receptors were collected from a human donor with HPV-associated anogenital cancer.

This clone was detected only once. This sequence joins TRBV7-7 and TRBJ2-2; 15 nucleotides match TRBD2. Germline V gene data show CDR1 as SSHAT and CDR2 as FNYEAQ (reference sequence). J lost 5 bases, V lost 6 bases, and 4 bases had no gene match. The CDR3 loop spans 16 amino acids. The CDR3 region has the DNA TGTGCCAGCAGGGACGGACTAGCGGGAGGGACCGGGGAGCTGTTTTTT. Its translation is CASRDGLAGGTGELFF. The entire variable domain, with the rest obtained from reference TRBV7-7 and TRBJ2-2, is as follows: GAGVSQSPRYKVTKRGQDVTLRCDPISSHATLYWYQQALGQGPEFLTYFNYEAQPDKSGLPSDRFSAERPEGSISTLTIQRTEQRDSAMYRCASRDGLAGGTGELFFGEGSRLTVL.

The rearrangement joins TRBV27 to TRBJ2-7, with 7 positions matching TRBD2. CDR1 MNHEY and CDR2 SMNVEV come from the germline V gene (reference sequence). J lost 6 bases, V lost 0 bases, and 8 bases had no gene match. The CDR3 has 15 amino acids. In DNA form, the CDR3 reads TGTGCCAGCAGTTTATCCGGGACTACTGGGTCCGAGCAGTACTTC. Protein: CASSLSGTTGSEQYF.

This chain connects TRBV5-1 to TRBJ2-7; 9 bases align to TRBD2. Germline V gene data show CDR1 as SGHRS and CDR2 as YFSETQ. V trimming: 3 bases; J trimming: 5 bases; junction bases outside the gene matches: 9. This CDR3 has 15 residues. The CDR3 bases are TGCGCCAGCAGCTCTGTCGGCGGGAGGGCCGACGAGCAGTACTTC. Translated, it gives CASSSVGGRADEQYF.

CDR3 region: CASSGDRIYEQYF. DNA for the CDR3: TGTGCCAGCAGTGGGGACAGGATCTACGAGCAGTACTTC. The chain combines TRBV2 with TRBJ2-7; 8 bases map to TRBD1. Germline V gene data show CDR1 as SNHLY and CDR2 as FYNNEI. The CDR3 extends over 13 amino acids. After removal of 4 bases from V and 3 bases from J, the junction contained 2 bases not matched to a gene.

The rearrangement uses TRBV7-3 and TRBJ1-5, with D unclear. The CDR3 spans 13 residues. Trimming cost V 3 bases and J 1 base, with 4 bases left between them. Germline V CDR1 and CDR2: SGHTA, FQGTGA. The CDR3 DNA is TGTGCCAGCAGCTTCGGGAGCAATCAGCCCCAGCATTTT. Protein: CASSFGSNQPQHF.